This is a list of T cell receptor beta chains from one sample in a study of cytomegalovirus exposure and HLA in healthy donors. Assay: immunoSEQ multiplex PCR; the TCRdb copy retains only in-frame clones and omits some. The sample has 55,000 to 80,000 clones, 65% to 75% seen once. The sequencing sample was made of PBMCs. The receptors were gathered from a woman aged 25 to 45 in good health and CMV-seronegative. Both conserved end residues are part of each CDR3. The D gene is left open where the match is weak. Clone size is given for some rows only: seen once, a few or many times, or a class if the clone is expanded.

-	TRBJ2-3	TRBV10-3	-	CAISDRSGDTQYF	TGTGCCATCAGTGACCGCAGCGGAGATACGCAGTATTTT
-	TRBJ2-3	TRBV4-1	-	CASSQRFTDTQYF	TGCGCCAGCAGCCAACGGTTTACAGATACGCAGTATTTT
TRBD1	TRBJ1-3	TRBV27	few	CASSLTGENTIYF	TGTGCCAGCAGTTTGACAGGGGAAAACACCATATATTTT
TRBD2	TRBJ2-5	TRBV4-1	-	CASSQGLAGVAVQETQYF	TGCGCCAGCAGCCAAGGGCTAGCGGGAGTCGCTGTCCAAGAGACCCAGTACTTC
-	TRBJ1-1	TRBV9	-	CASSRVGAAEAFF	TGTGCCAGCTCGAGGGTGGGAGCTGCTGAAGCTTTCTTT
TRBD2	TRBJ2-5	TRBV7-6	-	CASSPSGRETQYF	TGTGCCAGCAGCCCGAGCGGGAGAGAGACCCAGTACTTC
-	TRBJ2-6	TRBV5-1	-	CASRAGMGSSGANVLTF	TGCGCCAGCAGGGCCGGGATGGGGAGCTCTGGGGCCAACGTCCTGACTTTC
TRBD1	TRBJ1-1	TRBV20-1	once	CSAPDRVEAFF	TGCAGTGCTCCCGACAGGGTAGAAGCTTTCTTT
TRBD1	TRBJ2-3	TRBV10-1	-	CASSDGTADTQYF	TGCGCCAGCAGTGACGGGACAGCAGATACGCAGTATTTT
-	TRBJ1-1	TRBV28	-	CASSSYRDTEAFF	TGTGCCAGCAGTTCTTACAGGGATACTGAAGCTTTCTTT
TRBD2	TRBJ2-5	TRBV5-8	-	CASNPGLAGRKTQYF	TGTGCCAGCAACCCGGGACTAGCGGGAAGGAAGACCCAGTACTTC
-	TRBJ1-1	TRBV29-1	-	CSVEGWTNTEAFF	TGCAGCGTTGAAGGGTGGACAAACACTGAAGCTTTCTTT
-	TRBJ1-4	TRBV5-4	-	CASSLTGRNEKLFF	TGTGCCAGCAGCTTGACAGGGCGTAATGAAAAACTGTTTTTT
-	TRBJ2-2	TRBV28	-	CASSNPGLALELFF	TGTGCCAGCAGCAATCCGGGACTCGCATTGGAGCTGTTTTTT
TRBD1	TRBJ1-2	TRBV11-2	-	CASSLGTGQDDYGYTF	TGTGCCAGCAGCTTAGGGACAGGACAGGATGACTATGGCTACACCTTC
TRBD2	TRBJ2-3	TRBV5-1	-	CASSLEGAGATDTQYF	TGCGCCAGCAGCTTGGAAGGAGCGGGAGCCACAGATACGCAGTATTTT
TRBD2	TRBJ2-3	TRBV28	-	CASSLRGLAGETDTQYF	TGTGCCAGCAGTTTACGGGGACTAGCGGGAGAGACAGATACGCAGTATTTT
-	TRBJ1-1	TRBV19	few	CASSYGGAGADTEAFF	TGTGCCAGTAGTTACGGGGGGGCAGGGGCGGACACTGAAGCTTTCTTT
-	TRBJ1-2	TRBV27	-	CASSFQQGTSYGYTF	TGTGCCAGCAGTTTTCAACAGGGAACTTCCTATGGCTACACCTTC
TRBD1	TRBJ1-4	TRBV25-1	few	CASSVPGQGDEKLFF	TGTGCCAGCAGTGTACCGGGACAGGGTGACGAAAAACTGTTTTTT
-	TRBJ2-3	TRBV7-9	-	CSSSSEGHTDTQYF	TGTTCCAGCAGCTCGGAGGGCCACACAGATACGCAGTATTTT
-	TRBJ1-5	TRBV11-2	-	CASSLEPGEGNQPQHF	TGTGCCAGCAGCCTCGAGCCGGGGGAAGGCAATCAGCCCCAGCATTTT
TRBD1	TRBJ1-5	TRBV29-1	-	CSVSQGYGNQPQHF	TGCAGCGTATCACAGGGGTATGGCAATCAGCCCCAGCATTTT
-	TRBJ2-3	TRBV7-8	-	CASSQSGEGVTDTQYF	TGTGCCAGCAGCCAATCCGGGGAAGGTGTAACAGATACGCAGTATTTT
TRBD1	TRBJ1-2	TRBV27	-	CASSLKGASYGYTF	TGTGCCAGCAGTTTAAAGGGGGCAAGCTATGGCTACACCTTC
TRBD1	TRBJ1-1	TRBV28	-	CASSRTGANTEAFF	TGTGCCAGCAGTCGGACAGGGGCGAACACTGAAGCTTTCTTT
TRBD2	TRBJ2-1	TRBV28	-	CASSPSQPAGRKTSNEQFF	TGTGCCAGCAGTCCATCGCAGCCAGCGGGGAGAAAAACTAGCAATGAGCAGTTCTTC
TRBD1	TRBJ2-3	TRBV9	-	CASSGRTGFLSDTQYF	TGTGCCAGCAGCGGGCGGACAGGGTTTTTGTCAGATACGCAGTATTTT
TRBD2	TRBJ2-5	TRBV6-6	-	CASSLGLAGVKTQYF	TGTGCCAGCAGCCTGGGACTAGCGGGAGTGAAGACCCAGTACTTC
TRBD1	TRBJ2-4	TRBV5-6	-	CASSDPTGAKNIQYF	TGTGCCAGCAGCGACCCGACAGGGGCCAAAAACATTCAGTACTTC
-	TRBJ1-2	TRBV30	once	CAWSPTRGEGYTF	TGTGCCTGGAGTCCGACACGGGGGGAGGGCTACACCTTC
TRBD2	TRBJ2-3	TRBV6-1	-	CASSATSGKRVDTQYF	TGTGCCAGCAGTGCCACTAGCGGGAAAAGGGTAGATACGCAGTATTTT
TRBD1	TRBJ2-7	TRBV30	-	CAWRYRGVGFSYEQYF	TGTGCCTGGAGGTACAGGGGCGTGGGGTTCTCCTACGAGCAGTACTTC
-	TRBJ2-1	TRBV6-1	-	CASSSDWGEQFF	TGTGCCAGCAGTTCGGACTGGGGTGAGCAGTTCTTC
TRBD2	TRBJ2-3	TRBV7-9	-	CASSLEAGGLSTDTQYF	TGTGCCAGCAGCTTAGAGGCGGGAGGGCTATCCACAGATACGCAGTATTTT
TRBD1	TRBJ1-2	TRBV28	-	CASSSLRGGGYGYTF	TGTGCCAGCAGTTCCCTCCGAGGGGGCGGCTATGGCTACACCTTC
-	TRBJ2-3	TRBV20-1	once	CSARRGDTQYF	TGCAGTGCTAGACGGGGGGATACGCAGTATTTT
TRBD1	TRBJ1-2	TRBV27	-	CASSPPGTGGNNYTF	TGTGCCAGCAGTCCTCCCGGGACAGGGGGAAATAACTACACCTTC
TRBD1	TRBJ2-1	TRBV6-5	-	CASSYSYRGYNEQFF	TGTGCCAGCAGTTACTCGTACAGGGGTTACAATGAGCAGTTCTTC
-	TRBJ1-4	TRBV27	-	CASSLRGRSATNEKLFF	TGTGCCAGCAGTTTGCGTGGAAGGAGTGCAACTAATGAAAAACTGTTTTTT
-	TRBJ2-5	TRBV29-1	-	CSVGGRDRQETQYF	TGCAGCGTTGGGGGCAGGGATAGGCAAGAGACCCAGTACTTC